The 21 T cell receptor beta chains below all came from one sample that was sequenced in a study of identical twins. From the 5' RACE reads, TCRdb called clonotypes with MiXCR, one entry per CDR3 protein. Of some 570,000 distinct CDR3 sequences in the sample, around 22% were seen once. These records were also assigned to another study, of yellow fever vaccine responses in identical twins.

Source material: CD4+ T cells sorted from blood. These receptors came from a woman between 18 and 29 years old in good health.

The CDR3: CASSQGLLYGYTF. CDR3 coding DNA: TGTGCCAGCAGCCAGGGACTACTTTATGGCTACACCTTC. This chain joins TRBV3-1 and TRBJ1-2; weak D call: TRBD1 (5 bases). Germline CDR1 reads LGHDT; CDR2 reads YNNKEL (reference sequence). This CDR3 region has 13 residues. Trimming stripped 3 bases from V and 5 bases from J, with 10 bases between.

This chain joins TRBV7-9 and TRBJ1-6; a weak D match, TRBD1 (5 bases). The CDR3 is 17 residues long. V shed 7 bases and J shed 0 bases, with 16 bases lying between them. The germline gives CDR1 SEHNR, CDR2 FQNEAQ (reference sequence). The CDR3 DNA reads TGTGCCAGCACCCCGTCGGCAGGGAGCTCCTATAATTCACCCCTCCACTTT. It yields the protein CASTPSAGSSYNSPLHF.

V is TRBV5-1 and J is TRBJ2-5, with 13 bases matching TRBD2. V trimming: 5 bases; J trimming: 3 bases; junction bases outside the gene matches: 4. The CDR3 sequence is 15 residues long. Germline CDR1 reads SGHRS; CDR2 reads YFSETQ. The CDR3 loop is CASSRTSGREETQYF. The DNA for the CDR3 is TGCGCCAGCAGTCGGACTAGCGGGAGAGAAGAGACCCAGTACTTC.

This clonotype was seen more than once but under ten times. The chain is built from TRBV28 and TRBJ2-7; D could derive from TRBD1 or TRBD2 (5 bases each). The V gene lost 5 bases and the J gene lost 0 bases, with 14 bases spanning the gap. The germline gives CDR1 MDHEN, CDR2 SYDVKM. The CDR3 totals 15 residues. The CDR3 region has the DNA TGTGCCAGCAGTCGCGCCGGGGCGTCCTCCTACGAGCAGTACTTC. Protein: CASSRAGASSYEQYF.

This clonotype was detected ten times or more. The CDR3 is CSVFLIGTRNTEAFF. The CDR3 DNA sequence: TGCAGCGTTTTCCTAATCGGGACAAGGAACACTGAAGCTTTCTTT. The gene calls are TRBV29-1 and TRBJ1-1; perhaps TRBD1 as D (6 bases). CDR1 is SQVTM, CDR2 ANQGSEA, per germline. The CDR3 contains 15 residues. V was shortened by 5 bases and J by 1 base, with 17 bases between the two germline ends.

This clonotype occurred a few times. The V and J genes are TRBV6-2 or TRBV6-3 and TRBJ1-1, with D perhaps TRBD1 (6 bases). With 8 bases removed from V and 5 bases from J, the gap between germline ends came to 18 bases. The CDR3 has 14 amino acids. The germline CDR1 and CDR2 sequences are MNHEY and SVGEGT. The CDR3 sequence: CASEKNRVGTEAFF. The DNA of the CDR3 is TGTGCCAGCGAAAAGAACAGGGTAGGGACTGAAGCTTTCTTT.

This clonotype was counted between two and nine times. V and J are TRBV24-1 and TRBJ2-5; 7 positions agree with TRBD1. The CDR3 extends over 16 amino acids. Germline trimming cut 6 bases from V and 5 bases from J; bases unmatched to any gene: 14. Germline V gives CDR1 KGHDR, CDR2 SFDVKD. In DNA, the CDR3 is TGTGCCACCAGTTCCCCGGGACAGAAGTTTCCGGAGACCCAGTACTTC. Translating gives CATSSPGQKFPETQYF.

The rearrangement uses TRBV6-5 and TRBJ1-2, with 12 nucleotides matching TRBD1. Germline values: CDR1 MNHEY, CDR2 SVGAGI. Trimming took 4 bases from V and 8 from J; bases not matched to a gene: 5. This CDR3 contains 14 residues. CDR3 sequence (DNA): TGTGCCAGCAGTTGGGGACAGGGGGCGGCGGGCTACACCTTC. This encodes CASSWGQGAAGYTF.

CDR3 protein: CASSLGLGETDEQYV. The CDR3 nucleotides read TGTGCCAGCAGTTTAGGTCTGGGGGAGACGGACGAGCAGTACGTC. The chain is built from TRBV12-3 or TRBV12-4 and TRBJ2-7; D is possibly TRBD1 or TRBD2 (5 bases each). Trimming took 1 base from V and 5 from J, leaving 15 bases between them. The CDR3 runs 15 residues.

This clonotype was seen many times. The chain is built from TRBV12-3 or TRBV12-4 and TRBJ2-7; TRBD1 matches at 9 bases. The CDR3 runs to 16 residues. V lost 5 bases, J lost 4 bases, and 12 bases stayed unmatched. The CDR3 reads CASSPNGGQGGYEQYV. In DNA form, the CDR3 reads TGTGCCAGCAGTCCCAATGGGGGACAGGGCGGATACGAGCAGTACGTC.

The chain uses TRBV12-3 or TRBV12-4 and TRBJ2-3; no firm D call. V dropped 2 bases and J dropped 0 bases, with 9 bases sitting between them. The CDR3 totals 15 residues. CDR3 bases: TGTGCCAGCAGTTTACGGATGGATAGCACAGATACGCAGTATTTT. This sequence encodes CASSLRMDSTDTQYF.

This clonotype was seen more than once but under ten times. The V gene is TRBV11-2, the J gene TRBJ2-3; D is undetermined. The CDR3 contains 15 residues. CDR1 and CDR2 (germline): SGHAT, FQNNGV. Trimming took 1 base from V and 2 from J, leaving 10 bases between them. This CDR3 reads CASSLVLSNTDTQYF. CDR3 bases: TGTGCCAGCAGCTTAGTTCTATCTAACACAGATACGCAGTATTTT.

This clonotype was seen repeatedly, ten times or more. The gene calls are TRBV20-1 and TRBJ1-1, with a weak D call TRBD1 (5 bases). CDR3 size: 13 residues. Deletions cut 3 bases from V and 0 bases from J, with 8 bases between. Per germline, CDR1 DFQATT and CDR2 SNEGSKA (reference sequence). The CDR3 protein is CSARRGLNTEAFF. The CDR3 coding sequence is TGCAGTGCTAGGCGGGGCCTGAACACTGAAGCTTTCTTT.

The rearrangement uses TRBV27 and TRBJ2-2; possibly TRBD2 for D (6 bases). V gave up 6 bases and J gave up 6 bases, with 14 bases separating them. The CDR3 runs 14 residues. The germline V gene has CDR1 MNHEY and CDR2 SMNVEV (reference sequence). The CDR3, as DNA: TGTGCCAGCAGGCCGACTAGTTTTCCCGGGGAGCTGTTTTTT. It specifies CASRPTSFPGELFF.

This clonotype was seen a few times. The rearrangement links TRBV5-1 to TRBJ2-1; 10 positions agree with TRBD2. The germline CDR1 and CDR2 sequences are SGHRS and YFSETQ. J gave up 2 bases and V 5 bases, and 10 bases lay outside the gene matches. The CDR3 runs to 17 residues. The CDR3 loop reads CASSFGSGLAAYNEQFF. DNA for the CDR3: TGCGCCAGCAGTTTTGGTTCCGGACTAGCGGCCTACAATGAGCAGTTCTTC.

The chain is built from TRBV24-1 and TRBJ2-2, with TRBD2 matching 9 bases. This CDR3 contains 14 residues. V lost 9 bases, J lost 6 bases, and 7 bases stayed unmatched. The germline gives CDR1 KGHDR, CDR2 SFDVKD. CDR3 in DNA: TGTGCCACCGGGCGGGAGGGCCCGGCCGGGGAGCTGTTTTTT. It is translated as CATGREGPAGELFF.

This clonotype occurred a few times. This sequence joins TRBV7-9 and TRBJ2-1; 14 positions agree with TRBD2. The CDR3 covers 16 residues. CDR1 is SEHNR, CDR2 FQNEAQ, per germline (reference sequence). J gave up 8 bases and V 1 base, and 4 bases lay outside the gene matches. CDR3 in DNA: TGTGCCAGCAGCTTAGGGACTAGCGGGAGGACGGATGAGCAGTTCTTC. Protein product: CASSLGTSGRTDEQFF.

V and J are TRBV12-3 or TRBV12-4 and TRBJ1-2, with TRBD1 as a possible D gene (6 bases). The CDR3 spans 12 residues. The germline V and J ends were trimmed by 7 bases and 4 bases, with 10 bases remaining between them. CDR3 sequence reads: CASTLGAYGYTF. Written as DNA, the CDR3 is TGTGCCAGCACCTTGGGGGCCTATGGCTACACCTTC.

The chain has TRBV28 and TRBJ2-1; 7 bases line up with TRBD2. Germline V lookup: CDR1 MDHEN, CDR2 SYDVKM. The CDR3 is made up of 15 amino acids. The junction had 7 bases not matched to a gene; V was cut back by 2 bases and J by 6 bases. CDR3 bases: TGTGCCAGCAGTTTAGAGTTGGCTAGCGGCAATGAGCAGTTCTTC. This codes for CASSLELASGNEQFF.

This rearrangement joins TRBV10-1 to TRBJ2-7; no definite D call. Germline CDR1 and CDR2: WNHNN and SYGVQD (reference sequence). The CDR3 totals 14 residues. V lost 3 bases, J lost 2 bases, and 11 bases lay in between. DNA for the CDR3: TGCGCCAGCAGTGATCGACATAAAGCCTACGAGCAGTACTTC. Its translation: CASSDRHKAYEQYF.

The V gene is TRBV5-1, the J gene TRBJ2-1, with 8 nucleotides matching TRBD2. The CDR3 spans 16 residues. V lost 5 bases, J lost 7 bases, and 14 bases stayed unmatched. The germline CDR1 and CDR2 sequences are SGHRS and YFSETQ. The CDR3 sequence is CASSKRTGGPENEQFF. CDR3 sequence (DNA): TGCGCCAGCAGTAAGAGAACGGGGGGGCCTGAAAATGAGCAGTTCTTC. Full variable domain (rest looked up from reference TRBV5-1 and TRBJ2-1): KAGVTQTPRYLIKTRGQQVTLSCSPISGHRSVSWYQQTPGQGLQFLFEYFSETQRNKGNFPGRFSGRQFSNSRSEMNVSTLELGDSALYLCASSKRTGGPENEQFFGPGTRLTVL.